This entry lists 22 T cell receptor beta chains sequenced from one sample in a study of control samples from healthy donors and cancer patients. The data were produced by immunoSEQ multiplex PCR, yet TCRdb's version contains in-frame clones alone and is incomplete. The table shows under 140,000 clones, with over 75% occurring only once. Sequencing was performed on PBMCs. The source is an older woman with lung cancer.

This clone was seen once. The chain has TRBV29-1 and TRBJ2-2; 7 bases fit TRBD1. Germline CDR1 and CDR2: SQVTM and ANQGSEA. This CDR3 is built from 13 residues. Germline trimming cut 6 bases from V and 5 bases from J; bases unmatched to any gene: 6. In nucleotides, the CDR3 is TGCAGCGTAAGAACAGGGGCTACCGGGGAGCTGTTTTTT. It encodes CSVRTGATGELFF.

V and J are TRBV5-1 and TRBJ1-5; D call uncertain. Germline CDR1 reads SGHRS; CDR2 reads YFSETQ. This CDR3 is 13 amino acids long. V dropped 4 bases and J dropped 1 base, with 6 bases sitting between them. CDR3 coding DNA: TGCGCCAGCAGCCCCGGGAGCAATCAGCCCCAGCATTTT. It translates to CASSPGSNQPQHF.

The chain couples TRBV12-3 or TRBV12-4 to TRBJ2-2; D is undetermined. V shed 6 bases and J shed 4 bases, with 6 bases lying between them. This CDR3 comprises 12 residues. The CDR3 loop reads CASSLGTGELFF. In DNA form, the CDR3 reads TGTGCCAGCAGCCTCGGCACCGGGGAGCTGTTTTTT.

The chain links TRBV4-1 to TRBJ2-7, with no clear D. CDR1 is MGHRA, CDR2 YSYEKL, per germline. The CDR3 runs to 15 residues. Trimming cost V 0 bases and J 3 bases, with 12 bases left between them. DNA of the CDR3: TGCGCCAGCAGCCAAGATCTCGCTCTAGTCTACGAGCAGTACTTC. It specifies CASSQDLALVYEQYF.

The chain uses TRBV19 and TRBJ2-5; the D gene is possibly TRBD2 (6 bases). This CDR3 has 13 amino acids. V was cut by 1 base and J by 3 bases, with 6 bases left in between. Germline CDR1 LNHDA, CDR2 SQIVND (reference sequence). Here the CDR3 reads CASSIGGEETQYF. CDR3 nucleotide sequence: TGTGCCAGTAGTATAGGGGGGGAAGAGACCCAGTACTTC. The whole variable domain, filled in from reference TRBV19 and TRBJ2-5, reads DGGITQSPKYLFRKEGQNVTLSCEQNLNHDAMYWYRQDPGQGLRLIYYSQIVNDFQKGDIAEGYSVSREKKESFPLTVTSAQKNPTAFYLCASSIGGEETQYFGPGTRLLVL.

As DNA, the CDR3 is TGCGCCAGCAGCGGCAACAGGGAGTACAATGAGCAGTTCTTC. It codes for CASSGNREYNEQFF. The chain couples TRBV5-1 to TRBJ2-1; tentative D call: TRBD1 (6 bases). CDR3 size: 14 residues. Germline V gene sequence: CDR1 SGHRS, CDR2 YFSETQ. V lost 4 bases, J lost 4 bases, and 12 bases lay in between.

The chain links TRBV9 to TRBJ2-3; a possible D gene is TRBD1 (5 bases). Deletions cut 4 bases from V and 1 base from J, with 10 bases between. Germline V lookup: CDR1 SGDLS, CDR2 YYNGEE. The CDR3 has 14 residues. The CDR3 region has the DNA TGTGCCAGCAGCTCCGGACACGGCACAGATACGCAGTATTTT. This codes for CASSSGHGTDTQYF.

This clone showed up just once. V and J are TRBV21-1 and TRBJ1-2; TRBD1, the D gene given by the table, was not confirmed from the DNA. TRBV21-1 has pseudogene status. This CDR3 spans 15 amino acids. For the CDR3, the DNA is TGTGCCAGCAGCAAAGCGCGCAGGGGGCGTGATGGCTACACCTTC. Amino acid sequence: CASSKARRGRDGYTF.

The genes are TRBV9 and TRBJ2-5; tentative D call: TRBD2 (5 bases). The germline V gene has CDR1 SGDLS and CDR2 YYNGEE. V lost 0 bases to trimming and J lost 2 bases, with 11 bases between them. This CDR3 has 15 amino acids. CDR3 in amino acids: CASSVAPRTQETQYF. The DNA of the CDR3 is TGTGCCAGCAGCGTAGCCCCGCGGACTCAAGAGACCCAGTACTTC.

The rearrangement joins TRBV5-4 to TRBJ2-3; unclear D gene. V lost 2 bases and J lost 4, with 8 bases in between. The CDR3 is 13 residues long. The V gene's germline CDR1 is SGHNT and CDR2 YYREEE (reference sequence). The CDR3 region is CASSFDPPDTQYF. CDR3 nucleotides: TGTGCCAGCAGCTTTGACCCACCAGATACGCAGTATTTT.

The V call is TRBV7-8, the J call TRBJ2-1; 9 nucleotides match TRBD2. CDR1 and CDR2 (germline): SGHVS, FQNEAQ. With V trimmed by 4 bases and J by 5 bases, 3 bases remained unmatched. The CDR3 contains 14 residues. CDR3 DNA sequence: TGTGCCAGCAGCTGGGCTAGCGGGGACAATGAGCAGTTCTTC. It is translated as CASSWASGDNEQFF.

The chain is built from TRBV5-1 and TRBJ2-1; TRBD2 agrees at 14 bases. Germline-derived CDR1 and CDR2 are SGHRS and YFSETQ. The J segment lost 6 bases and the V segment lost 4 bases, leaving 12 bases of the junction unmatched. CDR3 length equals 18 residues. CDR3 region: CASSTLPPGTSGSNEQFF. The DNA for the CDR3 is TGCGCCAGCAGCACCCTCCCACCCGGGACTAGCGGGAGCAATGAGCAGTTCTTC.

This chain joins TRBV5-1 and TRBJ2-7, with TRBD2 matching 7 bases. Germline trimming cut 0 bases from V and 5 bases from J; bases unmatched to any gene: 5. This CDR3 region has 14 residues. The germline gives CDR1 SGHRS, CDR2 YFSETQ. CDR3 protein: CASSLGGGVDEQYF. DNA for the CDR3: TGCGCCAGCAGCTTGGGGGGAGGGGTAGACGAGCAGTACTTC. Full variable domain (remainder filled in from reference TRBV5-1 and TRBJ2-7): KAGVTQTPRYLIKTRGQQVTLSCSPISGHRSVSWYQQTPGQGLQFLFEYFSETQRNKGNFPGRFSGRQFSNSRSEMNVSTLELGDSALYLCASSLGGGVDEQYFGPGTRLTVT.

The chain couples TRBV5-1 to TRBJ1-3; D gene ambiguous. CDR3 length: 16 amino acids. The germline CDR1 and CDR2 sequences are SGHRS and YFSETQ. The V gene lost 0 bases and the J gene lost 0 bases, with 10 bases spanning the gap. Here the CDR3 DNA reads TGCGCCAGCAGCTTGGCCGGGCAGCTCTCTGGAAACACCATATATTTT. This sequence encodes CASSLAGQLSGNTIYF.

This chain connects TRBV18 to TRBJ2-5; no definite D call. V lost 3 bases and J lost 7, with 12 bases in between. Germline V lookup: CDR1 KGHSH, CDR2 LQKENI. This CDR3 has 13 amino acids. In DNA, the CDR3 is TGTGCCAGCTCACCTGGGGTCGAAGGGACCCAGTACTTC. It specifies CASSPGVEGTQYF.

This clone showed up just once. This chain uses TRBV27 with TRBJ2-5, with D maybe TRBD2 (5 bases). The CDR3 spans 16 residues. Germline CDR1 MNHEY, CDR2 SMNVEV (reference sequence). Trimming shortened V by 5 bases and J by 5 bases, and 21 bases separated the two germline ends. The CDR3 is CASSPSPGSRLETQYF. The CDR3 DNA reads TGTGCCAGCAGTCCATCTCCGGGATCCCGGCTCGAGACCCAGTACTTC.

The gene calls are TRBV5-4 and TRBJ2-3; D could derive from TRBD1 or TRBD2 (5 bases each). There are 14 residues in the CDR3. CDR1 and CDR2 (germline): SGHNT, YYREEE (reference sequence). Deletions cut 0 bases from V and 2 bases from J, with 7 bases between. The CDR3 spells CASSLGGDTDTQYF. For the CDR3, the DNA is TGTGCCAGCAGCTTGGGAGGGGACACAGATACGCAGTATTTT.

The genes are TRBV5-4 and TRBJ1-6; 7 nucleotides match TRBD1. This CDR3 has 16 amino acids. Losses at the gene ends were 0 bases for V and 7 bases for J; bases not matched to a gene: 7. Germline CDR1 SGHNT, CDR2 YYREEE (reference sequence). The CDR3 is CASSLDGGTVNSPLHF. The CDR3, as DNA: TGTGCCAGCAGCTTGGATGGGGGGACAGTCAATTCACCCCTCCACTTT. The entire variable domain, with the rest obtained from reference TRBV5-4 and TRBJ1-6, is as follows: ETGVTQSPTHLIKTRGQQVTLRCSSQSGHNTVSWYQQALGQGPQFIFQYYREEENGRGNFPPRFSGLQFPNYSSELNVNALELDDSALYLCASSLDGGTVNSPLHFGNGTRLTVT.

The chain has TRBV3-1 (or the pseudogene TRBV3-2) and TRBJ2-7; TRBD2 agrees at 13 bases. Germline values: CDR1 LGHDT, CDR2 YNNKEL (reference sequence). The CDR3 sequence is 17 residues long. The J segment lost 1 base and the V segment lost 4 bases, leaving 7 bases of the junction unmatched. CDR3 sequence reads: CASSPWEGLAGSYEQYF. CDR3 sequence (DNA): TGTGCCAGCAGCCCGTGGGAGGGACTAGCGGGGTCCTACGAGCAGTACTTC.

The rearrangement links TRBV4-2 to TRBJ1-4, with TRBD1 matching over 9 bases. V was pared by 4 bases and J by 8 bases, with 5 bases of the junction left unmatched. This CDR3 comprises 14 residues. The V gene's germline CDR1 is LGHNA and CDR2 YNFKEQ. This CDR3 is CASSPGQGEEKLFF. The DNA for the CDR3 is TGTGCCAGCAGCCCGGGACAGGGAGAGGAAAAACTGTTTTTT.

The chain has TRBV21-1 and TRBJ2-5; the table's D call, TRBD1, was not checked against the DNA. TRBV21-1 is a recognized pseudogene. The CDR3 is 16 amino acids. The CDR3 DNA is TGTGCCAGCAGCAAAGCCGGGCAGGGGCCTCAAGAGACCCAGTACTTC. Translation: CASSKAGQGPQETQYF.

This clone has just a few counts. The chain combines TRBV2 with TRBJ2-5, with D tentatively TRBD1 or TRBD2 (5 bases each). The CDR3 runs 18 residues. Per the germline V gene, CDR1 is SNHLY and CDR2 is FYNNEI. The ends were cut back, 6 bases at V and 5 bases at J, with 28 bases in the middle. The CDR3 DNA follows: TGTGCCAGCAGGAGAGGGGCAGCAAGGTCTTTGGTTGGGGAGACCCAGTACTTC. Protein product: CASRRGAARSLVGETQYF.